A single sample is the source of the 24 T cell receptor beta chains below, sequenced in a study of a mutant IDH1 vaccine in newly diagnosed glioma. Sequencing used immunoSEQ multiplex PCR; TCRdb keeps in-frame clones, though not all of them. The sample has approximately 57,000 clones, 82% seen once. No antigen has been identified for these receptors. Indicated time point: week 5, during vaccination. Doses comprised 300 ug of mutant IDH1 20-mer peptide each, plus topical imiquimod. The material was PBMCs, obtained from a glioma patient whose treatment included an IDH1 peptide vaccine. The source of these receptors is a woman between 18 and 30 years old with glioma. Some clones in this sample may be carry-over from other donors' samples.

This chain connects TRBV18 to TRBJ1-1; 7 bases are shared with TRBD1. The CDR3 is 16 residues long. Looked up from germline, CDR1 is KGHSH and CDR2 is LQKENI. With 4 bases clipped from V and 4 bases from J, the junction kept 12 bases outside the gene matches. CDR3 DNA sequence: TGTGCCAGCTCACATTCAGGCGAGACAGGGTCCACTGAAGCTTTCTTT. Translating it yields CASSHSGETGSTEAFF.

This chain connects TRBV5-4 to TRBJ1-3; D is perhaps TRBD1 (6 bases). The V end lost 4 bases, the J end lost 0 bases, and 11 bases lay between the germline ends. The CDR3 sequence is 15 residues long. Germline CDR1 reads SGHNT; CDR2 reads YYREEE (reference sequence). The CDR3 reads CASSPGAYSGNTIYF. The CDR3 DNA follows: TGTGCCAGCAGCCCAGGGGCCTACTCTGGAAACACCATATATTTT.

The chain combines TRBV27 with TRBJ1-2; 9 nucleotides match TRBD1. V lost 3 bases, J lost 6 bases, and 2 bases stayed unmatched. The germline V gene has CDR1 MNHEY and CDR2 SMNVEV (reference sequence). The CDR3 covers 13 residues. This CDR3 reads CASSFRTGDGYTF. As DNA, the CDR3 is TGTGCCAGCAGTTTCCGGACAGGGGATGGCTACACCTTC.

The rearrangement uses TRBV7-9 and TRBJ2-3, with D uncertain. CDR1 and CDR2 from the germline V gene are SEHNR and FQNEAQ (reference sequence). This CDR3 region has 14 residues. V lost 1 base, J lost 4 bases, and 9 bases lay in between. The CDR3 coding sequence is TGTGCCAGCAGCTTAGGTGATGATGCAGATACGCAGTATTTT. Residues: CASSLGDDADTQYF.

The rearrangement links TRBV25-1 to TRBJ2-7; no definite D call. The CDR3 is made up of 15 amino acids. The germline CDR1 and CDR2 sequences are MGHDK and SYGVNS. Trimming cost V 4 bases and J 1 base, with 14 bases left between them. CDR3: CASSGQVRTSYEQYF. In DNA form, the CDR3 reads TGTGCCAGCAGTGGACAAGTTCGAACGTCCTACGAGCAGTACTTC.

This clone has only one observation. V usage is TRBV6-5 and J usage is TRBJ2-5; D unresolved. This CDR3 has 11 amino acids. Germline V gives CDR1 MNHEY, CDR2 SVGAGI. Trimming shortened V by 5 bases and J by 5 bases, and 6 bases separated the two germline ends. The CDR3 DNA follows: TGTGCCAGCAGTGTGGACGAGACCCAGTACTTC. Its translation is CASSVDETQYF.

The V and J genes are TRBV11-3 and TRBJ1-1; D possibly corresponds to TRBD1 (6 bases). Germline values: CDR1 SGHNT, CDR2 YENEEA. The CDR3 runs 16 residues. Trimming shortened V by 5 bases and J by 0 bases, and 16 bases separated the two germline ends. The CDR3 DNA follows: TGTGCCAGCAGCACAGGACAGACCACGATGAACACTGAAGCTTTCTTT. It is translated as CASSTGQTTMNTEAFF. The complete variable domain, with remaining parts taken from reference TRBV11-3 and TRBJ1-1, reads EAGVVQSPRYKIIEKKQPVAFWCNPISGHNTLYWYLQNLGQGPELLIRYENEEAVDDSQLPKDRFSAERLKGVDSTLKIQPAELGDSAVYLCASSTGQTTMNTEAFFGQGTRLTVV.

This clone appeared once. CDR3 sequence reads: CASGNRDRVPGANVLTF. Written as DNA, the CDR3 is TGTGCCAGCGGCAACCGGGACAGGGTTCCTGGGGCCAACGTCCTGACTTTC. The V gene is TRBV4-2, the J gene TRBJ2-6; 9 nucleotides match TRBD1. Germline lookup yields CDR1 LGHNA and CDR2 YNFKEQ. Losses at the gene ends were 8 bases for V and 2 bases for J; bases not matched to a gene: 10. This CDR3 comprises 17 residues.

The CDR3 reads CATGQGAGNEQFF. Here the CDR3 DNA reads TGTGCCACCGGACAGGGGGCGGGTAATGAGCAGTTCTTC. This chain connects TRBV6-6 to TRBJ2-1; 11 bases fit TRBD1. The CDR3 spans 13 residues. Germline V gives CDR1 MNHNY, CDR2 SVGAGI (reference sequence). Trimming took 10 bases from V and 7 from J; bases not matched to a gene: 6.

Here the CDR3 DNA reads TGCAGCGTTGATATCAGCAACTATGGCTACACCTTC. Protein product: CSVDISNYGYTF. V and J are TRBV29-1 and TRBJ1-2; D ambiguous. Trimming stripped 3 bases from V and 2 bases from J, with 7 bases between. Germline values: CDR1 SQVTM, CDR2 ANQGSEA. CDR3 length: 12 amino acids.

The V and J genes are TRBV5-1 and TRBJ2-5, with TRBD1 matching over 7 bases. Germline V lookup: CDR1 SGHRS, CDR2 YFSETQ. The CDR3 is made up of 14 amino acids. The V gene end was trimmed by 4 bases and the J gene end by 1 base; junction bases not matched to a gene: 4. The CDR3 protein is CASSLTGSQETQYF. The CDR3 nucleotides read TGCGCCAGCAGCCTGACAGGGTCCCAAGAGACCCAGTACTTC.

The chain is built from TRBV5-1 and TRBJ2-6, with a tentative D call TRBD1 (6 bases). Trimming shortened V by 5 bases and J by 0 bases, and 9 bases separated the two germline ends. Germline loops: CDR1 SGHRS, CDR2 YFSETQ. The length of the CDR3 is 15 residues. In DNA form, the CDR3 reads TGCGCCAGCAGAACAGGGCTCTCTGGGGCCAACGTCCTGACTTTC. This codes for CASRTGLSGANVLTF. Using reference TRBV5-1 and TRBJ2-6 for the parts outside the CDR3, the full variable domain is KAGVTQTPRYLIKTRGQQVTLSCSPISGHRSVSWYQQTPGQGLQFLFEYFSETQRNKGNFPGRFSGRQFSNSRSEMNVSTLELGDSALYLCASRTGLSGANVLTFGAGSRLTVL.

This clone was picked up a small number of times. The chain has TRBV2 and TRBJ1-5, with 10 nucleotides matching TRBD1. CDR3 length: 14 amino acids. Germline CDR1 and CDR2: SNHLY and FYNNEI. Trimming cost V 6 bases and J 7 bases; bases outside gene matches: 6. CDR3: CASRDRGLEQPQHF. CDR3 nucleotide sequence: TGTGCCAGCAGAGACAGGGGGCTAGAGCAGCCCCAGCATTTT.

This chain links TRBV27 with TRBJ2-6; D is uncertain. Trimming removed 6 bases from V and 4 bases from J, with 19 bases in between. This CDR3 spans 17 amino acids. Looked up from germline, CDR1 is MNHEY and CDR2 is SMNVEV (reference sequence). CDR3 bases: TGTGCCAGCAGACCCGTCTTACCAATAGGGGGGGCCAACGTCCTGACTTTC. Translated: CASRPVLPIGGANVLTF.

This chain connects TRBV5-6 to TRBJ1-5; D uncertain. The germline V gene encodes CDR1 SGHDT and CDR2 YYEEEE. The length of the CDR3 is 14 residues. The germline V and J ends were trimmed by 0 bases and 3 bases, with 7 bases remaining between them. The CDR3 region is CASSLAGTNQPQHF. The CDR3 DNA follows: TGTGCCAGCAGCTTGGCGGGCACCAATCAGCCCCAGCATTTT.

This sequence joins TRBV7-8 and TRBJ2-1; tentatively, D is TRBD1 (6 bases). Trimming shortened V by 2 bases and J by 7 bases, and 18 bases separated the two germline ends. Germline CDR1 reads SGHVS; CDR2 reads FQNEAQ. There are 16 residues in the CDR3. The CDR3 nucleotides read TGTGCCAGCAGCTTAACGGTGGGGGCAGGGCGTAATGAGCAGTTCTTC. Protein: CASSLTVGAGRNEQFF.

The chain links TRBV6-6 to TRBJ2-2, with D perhaps TRBD2 (6 bases). This CDR3 is 16 amino acids long. Per the germline V gene, CDR1 is MNHNY and CDR2 is SVGAGI (reference sequence). V was pared by 1 base and J by 5 bases, with 14 bases between. CDR3 protein: CASSYFGRPSTGELFF. CDR3 in DNA: TGTGCCAGCAGTTACTTTGGGAGGCCGTCTACCGGGGAGCTGTTTTTT.

The V gene is TRBV7-2, the J gene TRBJ1-4; possible D gene TRBD1, 6 bases. V lost 0 bases to trimming and J lost 5 bases, with 10 bases between them. The CDR3 loop spans 15 amino acids. Germline V gene data show CDR1 as SGHTA and CDR2 as FQGNSA. The CDR3 spells CASSLADRKNEKLFF. CDR3 nucleotide sequence: TGTGCCAGCAGCTTAGCGGACAGAAAGAATGAAAAACTGTTTTTT.

This chain links TRBV13 with TRBJ1-2, with D perhaps matching TRBD1 (5 bases). V was trimmed by 7 bases and J by 5 bases, leaving 14 bases between them. The CDR3 runs 13 residues. Germline CDR1 and CDR2: PRHDT and FYEKMQ (reference sequence). The CDR3 DNA is TGTGCCAGCAACCTGTTCAAGGGGTATGGCTACACCTTC. This codes for CASNLFKGYGYTF.

DNA of the CDR3: TGTGCCAGCAGCCTACAGGGTGACACTGAAGCTTTCTTT. Translation: CASSLQGDTEAFF. This sequence joins TRBV7-9 and TRBJ1-1; tentative D call: TRBD1 (6 bases). Trimming left V 5 bases short and J 3 bases short, with 10 bases between. Germline assignment: CDR1 SEHNR and CDR2 FQNEAQ (reference sequence). The CDR3 loop spans 13 amino acids. Drawing the rest from reference TRBV7-9 and TRBJ1-1, the complete variable domain is DTGVSQNPRHKITKRGQNVTFRCDPISEHNRLYWYRQTLGQGPEFLTYFQNEAQLEKSRLLSDRFSAERPKGSFSTLEIQRTEQGDSAMYLCASSLQGDTEAFFGQGTRLTVV.

This clone was picked up a small number of times. This rearrangement joins TRBV27 to TRBJ1-1; 8 positions match TRBD1. The CDR3 has 17 amino acids. Germline lookup yields CDR1 MNHEY and CDR2 SMNVEV (reference sequence). After removal of 0 bases from V and 0 bases from J, the junction contained 6 bases not matched to a gene. The CDR3 loop reads CASSLSPGQGLNTEAFF. CDR3 nucleotide sequence: TGTGCCAGCAGTTTATCCCCAGGACAGGGATTGAACACTGAAGCTTTCTTT.

This chain links TRBV2 with TRBJ2-2, with D perhaps given as TRBD1 or TRBD2 (5 bases each). CDR1 and CDR2 (germline): SNHLY, FYNNEI. The length of the CDR3 is 15 residues. Deletions cut 3 bases from V and 0 bases from J, with 8 bases between. The CDR3 DNA is TGTGCCAGCAGTGACGGGGCCGCGAACACCGGGGAGCTGTTTTTT. Amino acids: CASSDGAANTGELFF.

The chain links TRBV5-6 to TRBJ2-7; D ambiguous. CDR1 and CDR2 from the germline V gene are SGHDT and YYEEEE. The CDR3 loop spans 15 amino acids. Trimming removed 3 bases at V and 1 base at J, with 14 bases between. The CDR3 DNA sequence: TGTGCCAGCAGCTCGCTTGGACCTACTTCCTACGAGCAGTACTTC. This gives the protein CASSSLGPTSYEQYF.

J is TRBJ2-7 and V is TRBV18; the match to TRBD1 covers 8 bases. The CDR3 totals 14 residues. Looked up from germline, CDR1 is KGHSH and CDR2 is LQKENI. V lost 3 bases, J lost 4 bases, and 5 bases stayed unmatched. CDR3 residues: CASSPVQGGYEQYF. CDR3 DNA: TGTGCCAGCTCACCGGTACAGGGGGGATACGAGCAGTACTTC. Variable domain in full (rest from reference TRBV18 and TRBJ2-7): NAGVMQNPRHLVRRRGQEARLRCSPMKGHSHVYWYRQLPEEGLKFMVYLQKENIIDESGMPKERFSAEFPKEGPSILRIQQVVRGDSAAYFCASSPVQGGYEQYFGPGTRLTVT.